This T cell receptor (beta chain) emerged from a study of OX40 agonist ivuxolimab in advanced cancers. V shed 6 bases, J shed 2 bases, and the junction held 4 bases outside the gene matches. There are 14 residues in the CDR3. The V gene's germline CDR1 is MGHDK and CDR2 SYGVNS. Assay used: immunoSEQ multiplex PCR; TCRdb lists only in-frame clones, some missing. The table has 95,000 to 150,000 clones, 93% seen once. The sample here was CD4+ or CD8+ T cells sorted from blood, taken in a trial of the OX40 agonist ivuxolimab. The receptor comes from an adult with an advanced solid tumor such as melanoma, head and neck, liver or kidney cancer. The genes are TRBV25-1 and TRBJ2-5, with 9 bases matching TRBD1. The CDR3 is CASRGTGLQETQYF. CDR3 bases: TGTGCCAGCAGGGGGACAGGGTTACAAGAGACCCAGTACTTC. The whole variable domain, filled in from reference TRBV25-1 and TRBJ2-5, reads EADIYQTPRYLVIGTGKKITLECSQTMGHDKMYWYQQDPGMELHLIHYSYGVNSTEKGDLSSESTVSRIRTEHFPLTLESARPSHTSQYLCASRGTGLQETQYFGPGTRLLVL.